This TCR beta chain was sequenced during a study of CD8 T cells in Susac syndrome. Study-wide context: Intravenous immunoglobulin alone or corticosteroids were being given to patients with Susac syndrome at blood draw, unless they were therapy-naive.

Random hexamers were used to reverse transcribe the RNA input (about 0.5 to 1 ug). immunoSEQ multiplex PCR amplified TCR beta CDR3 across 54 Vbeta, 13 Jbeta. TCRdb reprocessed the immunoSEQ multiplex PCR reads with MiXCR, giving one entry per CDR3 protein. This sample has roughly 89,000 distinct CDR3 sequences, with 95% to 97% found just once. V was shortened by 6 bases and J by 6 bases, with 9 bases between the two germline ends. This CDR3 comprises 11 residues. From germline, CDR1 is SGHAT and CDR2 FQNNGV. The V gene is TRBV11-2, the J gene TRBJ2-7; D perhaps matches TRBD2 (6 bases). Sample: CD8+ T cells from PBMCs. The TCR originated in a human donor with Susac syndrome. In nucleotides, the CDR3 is TGTGCCAGCAGACTAGCCGCCGAGCAGTACTTC. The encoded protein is CASRLAAEQYF.